The rows below give T cell receptor beta chains drawn from one sample of a study of blood T cell repertoires in COVID-19. Produced via immunoSEQ multiplex PCR; TCRdb's table is partial and in-frame only. The sample comprises some 320,000 clones, 70% to 90% of which are singletons, and about 7.8% rests with the top ten. Sequencing used peripheral blood. These receptors were taken from a woman aged 45-60 years who had recovered from COVID-19. Each CDR3 is given with its conserved first and last residue. The D gene is left open where the match is weak. Not all rows give a size; the values are once, few, many and, for expanded clones, a class.

clone size	D gene	V gene	J gene	CDR3 DNA	CDR3 protein
few	NA	TRBV28	TRBJ1-2	TGTGCCAGCAGTCCCCGGGTCTCAAGATCGGATGGCTACACCTTC	CASSPRVSRSDGYTF
few	NA	TRBV7-6	TRBJ2-7	TGTGCCAGCAGCTTAGGCCCGGGACTCATCTACGAGCAGTACTTC	CASSLGPGLIYEQYF
NA	NA	TRBV30	TRBJ1-2	TGTGCCTGGAGTTCGGTGGGAGGGGGCTATGGCTACACCTTC	CAWSSVGGGYGYTF
NA	TRBD2	TRBV11-2	TRBJ2-1	TGTGCCAGCAGCTTAGGTAGCGGGCACTACAATGAGCAGTTCTTC	CASSLGSGHYNEQFF
NA	NA	TRBV3-1/TRBV3-2	TRBJ1-6	TGTGCCAGCAGCCAAGTGTCCCGGGGGGGGAATTCACCCCTCCACTTT	CASSQVSRGGNSPLHF
NA	TRBD1	TRBV3-1/TRBV3-2	TRBJ1-4	TGTGCCAGCAGCCAGGGACAGGATAATGAAAAACTGTTTTTT	CASSQGQDNEKLFF
NA	TRBD1	TRBV11-2	TRBJ2-1	TGTGCCAGCAGCGTCAACCGGGACAGCAGATACAATGAGCAGTTCTTC	CASSVNRDSRYNEQFF
NA	NA	TRBV25-1	TRBJ2-2	TGTGCCAGCAGTGCTCGGGCGGGCGGGGAGCTGTTTTTT	CASSARAGGELFF
NA	NA	TRBV30	TRBJ1-2	TGTGCCCGGAAGAGCTATGGCTACACCTTC	CARKSYGYTF
NA	TRBD1	TRBV28	TRBJ1-5	TGTGCCAGCAGTGATGGACAGGGGGTACAGCAGCCCCAGCATTTT	CASSDGQGVQQPQHF
NA	NA	TRBV28	TRBJ1-5	TGTGCCAGCATCCCGGGGGGGATGGCGAGCAATCAGCCCCAGCATTTT	CASIPGGMASNQPQHF
once	NA	TRBV5-1	TRBJ2-7	TGCGCCAGCAGCTTGGAGTCAGGGGAAGTCGACGAGCAGTACTTC	CASSLESGEVDEQYF
NA	NA	TRBV11-3	TRBJ2-7	TGTGCCAGCAGCTTAGATCTTTCAGGGCTCTACGAGCAGTACTTC	CASSLDLSGLYEQYF
NA	NA	TRBV3-1/TRBV3-2	TRBJ1-6	TGTGCCAGCAGCCAAGATGCGGGGGCGAGGTCACCCCTCCACTTT	CASSQDAGARSPLHF
NA	NA	TRBV12-3/TRBV12-4	TRBJ1-1	TGTGCCAGCAGTCCGGGGGGTGTCGTGCGAGCTTTCTTT	CASSPGGVVRAFF
NA	TRBD2	TRBV7-3	TRBJ2-1	TGTGCCAGCAGCTTTGTCCCCCACGCGGGAGAGAGCAATGAGCAGTTCTTC	CASSFVPHAGESNEQFF
NA	NA	TRBV5-6	TRBJ1-3	TGTGCCAGCAGCTTAAGTGGCGGCGCTGGAAACACCATATATTTT	CASSLSGGAGNTIYF
NA	NA	TRBV3-1/TRBV3-2	TRBJ2-5	TGTGCCAGCAGCCGTTTCCAAACAGGGTCAGAGACCCAGTACTTC	CASSRFQTGSETQYF
NA	TRBD2	TRBV4-1	TRBJ2-3	TGCGCCAGCAGCCAAGGGCGGGGGGGCATCCCAGATACGCAGTATTTT	CASSQGRGGIPDTQYF
few	TRBD1	TRBV30	TRBJ1-5	TGTGCCTGGAGTGAGACAGGGGGATATAGCAATCAGCCCCAGCATTTT	CAWSETGGYSNQPQHF
NA	NA	TRBV30	TRBJ1-2	TGTGCCTGGAGTGGTCCAATCATCTCAAGCGCCAGAGGCTACACCTTC	CAWSGPIISSARGYTF
once	NA	TRBV6-6	TRBJ1-2	TGTGCCAGCAGTTACGTCCCCTCCGCCCGAGATGGCTACACCTTC	CASSYVPSARDGYTF
NA	TRBD2	TRBV27	TRBJ2-5	TGTGCCAGCAGTCCCCTGTTTATTAGCGGGGAAGAGACCCAGTACTTC	CASSPLFISGEETQYF
NA	NA	TRBV5-5	TRBJ1-4	TGTGCCAGCAGCTTGGTAGTTAATGAAAAACTGTTTTTT	CASSLVVNEKLFF
NA	NA	TRBV27	TRBJ1-2	TGTGCCAGCAGCTTAGGGCCCCAGGCTTATGGCTACACCTTC	CASSLGPQAYGYTF
NA	NA	TRBV7-2	TRBJ2-3	TGTGCCAGCAGCTTAGGCCTCGAGGCCGGAACGCAGTATTTT	CASSLGLEAGTQYF
NA	TRBD1	TRBV9	TRBJ2-1	TGTGCCAGCAGCCCGGGGACAGGGGACGGGGAGCAGTTCTTC	CASSPGTGDGEQFF
NA	TRBD1	TRBV24-1	TRBJ2-7	TGTGCCACCAGTACAGGGGGCCGCGAGCAGTACTTC	CATSTGGREQYF
once	TRBD1	TRBV4-3	TRBJ1-3	TGCGCCAGCAGCCAAGACTCGCTGGGACAGGGGAGTAATTCTGGAAACACCATATATTTT	CASSQDSLGQGSNSGNTIYF
NA	TRBD2	TRBV5-1	TRBJ2-1	TGCGCCAGCAGCTGGACCGGGACTAGCTCGACATATGAGCAGTTCTTC	CASSWTGTSSTYEQFF
NA	TRBD1	TRBV30	TRBJ1-1	TGTGCCTGCTACTCCGAAAAGGACAGGGTATACGGTAACACTGAAGCTTTCTTT	CACYSEKDRVYGNTEAFF
once	NA	TRBV9	TRBJ1-4	TGTGCCAGCAGCCCACGGGGGGATAATGAAAAACTGTTTTTT	CASSPRGDNEKLFF
NA	TRBD2	TRBV5-5	TRBJ2-3	TGTGCCAGCAGTTGGACTAGCGGGGAGCAGGCGCAGTATTTT	CASSWTSGEQAQYF
NA	TRBD2	TRBV6-1	TRBJ2-2	TGTGCCAGCAGTGACGGTTGGGGAGGGGCCGGGGAGCTGTTTTTT	CASSDGWGGAGELFF
NA	TRBD1	TRBV4-1	TRBJ1-1	TGCGCCAGCAGCCAAGGGACAGGGGGCCTTGAAGCTTTCTTT	CASSQGTGGLEAFF
NA	TRBD2	TRBV19	TRBJ2-1	TGTGCCAGTAGTATAGGACTAGCGGGAGTCGTTGAGCAGTTCTTC	CASSIGLAGVVEQFF
once	NA	TRBV19	TRBJ1-1	TGTGCCAGTAGCCAGCGGACGGCTGAAGCTTTCTTT	CASSQRTAEAFF
once	TRBD2	TRBV28	TRBJ2-5	TGTGCCAGCAGTTTTCGGAGCGGGGGGTCCGCGGAGACCCAGTACTTC	CASSFRSGGSAETQYF
NA	TRBD1	TRBV18	TRBJ2-3	TGTGCCAGCTCACCAAGAGTAGAAGGGGGCAGGGGTACGCAGTATTTT	CASSPRVEGGRGTQYF
NA	NA	TRBV28	TRBJ1-5	TGTGCCAGCAGTTTATATAACAGAAATCAGCCCCAGCATTTT	CASSLYNRNQPQHF
NA	TRBD2	TRBV7-2	TRBJ2-7	TGTGCCAGCAGCTTTGGACTAGCGGGAGGCGAGCAGTACTTC	CASSFGLAGGEQYF
NA	TRBD1	TRBV28	TRBJ2-7	TGTGCCGTTGAGGGACAGGGAGGCCACGAGCAGTACTTC	CAVEGQGGHEQYF
NA	NA	TRBV28	TRBJ2-3	TGTGCCAGCAGCTTTAGAGGATCAGATACGCAGTATTTT	CASSFRGSDTQYF
NA	NA	TRBV6-6	TRBJ2-7	TGTGCCAGCTGGGTCCGAGACAGCTACGAGCAGTACTTC	CASWVRDSYEQYF
once	TRBD2	TRBV12-5	TRBJ2-5	TGTGCTAGTGGTTATTTCCCCCCGCGGGGGGGCCAAGAGACCCAGTACTTC	CASGYFPPRGGQETQYF
NA	NA	TRBV30	TRBJ2-1	TGTGCCTGGCAGTCAGGGGGGTGGTCCTACAATGAGCAGTTCTTC	CAWQSGGWSYNEQFF
NA	TRBD2	TRBV14	TRBJ2-5	TGTGCCAGCAGGCCCCAACTAGCGGGAGAAGAGACCCAGTACTTC	CASRPQLAGEETQYF
NA	NA	TRBV5-1	TRBJ1-3	TGCGCCAGCAGCCCTGGGACTCCCGGCTCTGGAAACACCATATATTTT	CASSPGTPGSGNTIYF
NA	NA	TRBV24-1	TRBJ2-1	TGTGCCACCAGTGACCCCGTACTAGCTGCCAATGAGCAGTTCTTC	CATSDPVLAANEQFF
NA	NA	TRBV6-5	TRBJ1-1	TGTGCCAGCAGTTACGTGGCAGGGGAAGCTTTCTTT	CASSYVAGEAFF
NA	TRBD1	TRBV7-9	TRBJ2-4	TGTGCCAGCAGCTTAGTCTCCGCAGGGGGACGGAACATTCAGTACTTC	CASSLVSAGGRNIQYF
NA	NA	TRBV28	TRBJ1-1	TGTGCCAGCAGTTTATCCAGGGCATGGACTGAAGCTTTCTTT	CASSLSRAWTEAFF
once	NA	TRBV30	TRBJ2-7	TGTGCCTGGAGAGCCGGGCACAGGGCCTACGAGCAGTACTTC	CAWRAGHRAYEQYF
few	NA	TRBV28	TRBJ1-1	TGTGCCAGCCAAGTTTCTCCCGGTGAAGCTTTCTTT	CASQVSPGEAFF
NA	NA	TRBV10-3	TRBJ2-7	TGTGCCATCAGTGAGACGAGGGGGAATTCCTTCCTCCTACGACCATCCTTC	CAISETRGNSFLLRPSF
NA	TRBD1	TRBV5-1	TRBJ1-1	TGCGCCAGCAGCTTGGAGGGGACAGGGTGGGCGGACACTGAAGCTTTCTTT	CASSLEGTGWADTEAFF
NA	TRBD2	TRBV29-1	TRBJ2-1	TGCAGCGGAATGACTAGCGGGACGGGCAATGAGCAGTTCTTC	CSGMTSGTGNEQFF
few	TRBD1	TRBV4-2	TRBJ1-5	TGTGCCAGCAGCCACGAAAACAGGGGGGATCAGCCCCAGCATTTT	CASSHENRGDQPQHF
NA	NA	TRBV5-1	TRBJ2-3	TGCGCCAGCAGCTACACCAGCGGGTCTAGCACAGATACGCAGTATTTT	CASSYTSGSSTDTQYF
NA	TRBD1	TRBV18	TRBJ2-7	TGTGCCAGCTCAGGTCGACAGGGATCGAATGAGCAGTACTTC	CASSGRQGSNEQYF